The 25 T cell receptor beta chains below all came from one sample that was sequenced in a study of blood T cell repertoires in COVID-19. Sequencing was performed with immunoSEQ multiplex PCR; in TCRdb, only in-frame clones are kept and a portion is missing. The sample has about 100,000 clones, around 85% seen once. The sample comprised peripheral blood. The receptors here all came from a woman aged 70-85 years with active or convalescent COVID-19.

V and J are TRBV6-1 and TRBJ1-2; no reliable D call. The CDR3 contains 14 residues. CDR1 and CDR2 (germline): MNHNS, SASEGT. The V end was cut by 2 bases, the J end by 0 bases, with 7 bases between. The CDR3 loop reads CASSEIQANYGYTF. CDR3 in DNA: TGTGCCAGCAGTGAAATCCAGGCTAACTATGGCTACACCTTC.

This chain links TRBV9 with TRBJ2-7; possibly TRBD2 for D (6 bases). CDR3 length: 14 residues. The germline V and J ends were trimmed by 2 bases and 4 bases, with 13 bases remaining between them. Germline CDR1 reads SGDLS; CDR2 reads YYNGEE. The CDR3 loop reads CASSVGLATYEQYF. Written as DNA, the CDR3 is TGTGCCAGCAGCGTGGGCCTAGCGACATACGAGCAGTACTTC.

V and J are TRBV5-1 and TRBJ2-7; 8 bases agree with TRBD2. From germline, CDR1 is SGHRS and CDR2 YFSETQ. Trimming at V came to 4 bases and at J to 0 bases, leaving 6 bases not matched to a gene. The CDR3 is 15 residues long. Here the CDR3 DNA reads TGCGCCAGCAGCCCCTTAGCGGGAAGCTCCTACGAGCAGTACTTC. It translates to CASSPLAGSSYEQYF.

V is TRBV5-4 and J is TRBJ2-1, with 7 bases identical to TRBD1. This CDR3 is built from 15 residues. The junction had 8 bases not matched to a gene; V was cut back by 4 bases and J by 4 bases. Germline V CDR1 and CDR2: SGHNT, YYREEE (reference sequence). The CDR3 DNA reads TGTGCCAGCAGCCTCGGACAGGCGACATACAATGAGCAGTTCTTC. This codes for CASSLGQATYNEQFF.

This chain joins TRBV4-1 and TRBJ1-4, with 8 bases that match TRBD1. The V gene end was trimmed by 1 base and the J gene end by 5 bases; junction bases not matched to a gene: 15. Per germline, CDR1 MGHRA and CDR2 YSYEKL. This CDR3 comprises 19 residues. In DNA, the CDR3 is TGCGCCAGCAGCCAAGGGACAGGGCCCGCCGACCCAGCCAATGAAAAACTGTTTTTT. Protein sequence: CASSQGTGPADPANEKLFF.

The V gene is TRBV4-2, the J gene TRBJ2-6; TRBD1 aligns across 8 bases. The germline V gene has CDR1 LGHNA and CDR2 YNFKEQ. V dropped 1 base and J dropped 0; count of bases not matched to a gene: 8. CDR3 length equals 19 residues. CDR3 residues: CASSQVSGTGLSGANVLTF. The CDR3 DNA follows: TGTGCCAGCAGCCAAGTTTCCGGGACAGGCCTCTCTGGGGCCAACGTCCTGACTTTC.

This chain joins TRBV10-3 and TRBJ1-5; 9 bases map to TRBD1. The CDR3 has 15 amino acids. Germline V CDR1 and CDR2: ENHRY, SYGVKD. J gave up 7 bases and V 3 bases, and 7 bases lay outside the gene matches. The CDR3 loop reads CAISDGTGKGQPQHF. As DNA, the CDR3 is TGTGCCATCAGTGATGGGACAGGGAAAGGACAGCCCCAGCATTTT.

This clone came up a few times. The V call is TRBV3-1 (or the pseudogene TRBV3-2), the J call TRBJ1-6; TRBD1 agrees at 9 bases. Looked up from germline, CDR1 is LGHDT and CDR2 is YNNKEL (reference sequence). The trim removed 4 bases at V and 5 bases at J, leaving 9 bases unmatched. The CDR3 is 17 amino acids. The CDR3: CASSPYNRDRDNSPLHF. The CDR3 DNA sequence: TGTGCCAGCAGCCCATATAACCGGGACAGGGATAATTCACCCCTCCACTTT.

This clone was counted between two and nine times. This chain uses TRBV28 with TRBJ1-4; 12 nucleotides align to TRBD1. CDR3 length: 18 residues. CDR1 is MDHEN, CDR2 SYDVKM, per germline. Trimming at V came to 5 bases and at J to 2 bases, leaving 9 bases not matched to a gene. CDR3 DNA sequence: TGTGCCAGCAGTGTAAACCGGGACAGGGGGCGTACTAATGAAAAACTGTTTTTT. Translating it yields CASSVNRDRGRTNEKLFF. Full variable domain (remainder filled in from reference TRBV28 and TRBJ1-4): DVKVTQSSRYLVKRTGEKVFLECVQDMDHENMFWYRQDPGLGLRLIYFSYDVKMKEKGDIPEGYSVSREKKERFSLILESASTNQTSMYLCASSVNRDRGRTNEKLFFGSGTQLSVL.

The chain couples TRBV19 to TRBJ1-2, with 7 bases identical to TRBD1. CDR1 is LNHDA and CDR2 is SQIVND in the germline V gene (reference sequence). The V gene end was trimmed by 1 base and the J gene end by 3 bases; junction bases not matched to a gene: 5. This CDR3 spans 15 amino acids. As DNA, the CDR3 is TGTGCCAGTAGTATAGGAGGGGGCGCTGACTATGGCTACACCTTC. This codes for CASSIGGGADYGYTF.

Here the CDR3 DNA reads TGTGCCAGCAGCCCAGGACTAGCGGGAGTGGTAGATACGCAGTATTTT. Translation gives CASSPGLAGVVDTQYF. The chain joins TRBV11-2 to TRBJ2-3; 13 positions match TRBD2. Germline CDR1 and CDR2: SGHAT and FQNNGV. The CDR3 consists of 16 residues. V gave up 5 bases and J gave up 5 bases; unmatched junction bases: 7. The full variable domain, completed using reference TRBV11-2 and TRBJ2-3, is EAGVAQSPRYKIIEKRQSVAFWCNPISGHATLYWYQQILGQGPKLLIQFQNNGVVDDSQLPKDRFSAERLKGVDSTLKIQPAKLEDSAVYLCASSPGLAGVVDTQYFGPGTRLTVL.

Concerning this clone itself: The conserved closing phenylalanine or tryptophan is absent in this CDR3, likely reflecting a read error. The limits of the CDR3 on the DNA are not certain, so only TCRdb's listed CDR3 is given. The V and J genes are TRBV5-6 and TRBJ2-7; the table names TRBD1, a call not compared with the DNA. CDR1 SGHDT and CDR2 YYEEEE come from the germline V gene. The CDR3 totals 14 residues, both ends included. CDR3 loop: CASSLVGQPNGWSL.

J is TRBJ1-5 and V is TRBV7-9; maybe TRBD1 (5 bases). In germline, CDR1 is SEHNR, CDR2 FQNEAQ (reference sequence). The V end lost 4 bases, the J end lost 4 bases, and 17 bases lay between the germline ends. This CDR3 has 16 amino acids. CDR3 in DNA: TGTGCCAGCAGCTCCGCGACAGAGACCCAAAATCAGCCCCAGCATTTT. Protein: CASSSATETQNQPQHF.

The V and J genes are TRBV21-1 and TRBJ2-1; the table assigns TRBD1, which was not confirmed against the DNA. TRBV21-1 is noted as a pseudogene. This CDR3 spans 17 amino acids. The CDR3 is CASSSECRTGLPNEQFF. CDR3 nucleotide sequence: TGTGCCAGCAGCTCAGAGTGCCGGACAGGGCTCCCCAATGAGCAGTTCTTC.

The chain joins TRBV10-3 to TRBJ2-7; 10 bases align to TRBD2. Trimming took 3 bases from V and 3 from J; bases not matched to a gene: 5. The CDR3 extends over 15 amino acids. Germline CDR1 reads ENHRY; CDR2 reads SYGVKD. The CDR3 is CAISDRTSGIYEQYF. CDR3 DNA sequence: TGTGCCATCAGTGATCGTACTAGCGGGATCTACGAGCAGTACTTC.

This sequence joins TRBV27 and TRBJ2-3; 7 bases line up with TRBD1. Germline CDR1 is MNHEY and CDR2 is SMNVEV (reference sequence). This CDR3 has 15 residues. Losses at the gene ends were 2 bases for V and 6 bases for J; bases not matched to a gene: 8. CDR3 DNA sequence: TGTGCCAGCAGTTTAGTTACAGGGGTTACGGATACGCAGTATTTT. The encoded protein is CASSLVTGVTDTQYF.

CDR3 region: CASSVEGTGVEAFF. CDR3 in DNA: TGTGCCAGCAGCGTAGAGGGGACAGGGGTGGAAGCTTTCTTT. The chain is built from TRBV9 and TRBJ1-1; 10 bases line up with TRBD1. The CDR3 sequence is 14 residues long. Germline V gene data show CDR1 as SGDLS and CDR2 as YYNGEE. The ends lost 0 bases at V and 8 bases at J; junction bases unmatched: 4.

The DNA of the CDR3 is TGTGCCAGCAGCTTAGGTGCTAGCAGCCAGACCCAGTACTTC. Its protein is CASSLGASSQTQYF. J is TRBJ2-5 and V is TRBV7-2, with D possibly being TRBD2 (5 bases). Germline V CDR1 and CDR2: SGHTA, FQGNSA. Trimming stripped 1 base from V and 6 bases from J, with 12 bases between. This CDR3 is 14 amino acids long.

The chain couples TRBV6-5 to TRBJ2-7; TRBD1 matches at 9 bases. J gave up 3 bases and V 0 bases, and 6 bases lay outside the gene matches. This CDR3 spans 16 amino acids. Germline-derived CDR1 and CDR2 are MNHEY and SVGAGI. The CDR3 nucleotides read TGTGCCAGCAGTTACTCCGTCCCGGGACAGGGCTACGAGCAGTACTTC. Protein: CASSYSVPGQGYEQYF.

The CDR3 sequence is CATSDSRGNDLYGYTF. CDR3 sequence (DNA): TGTGCCACCAGTGACTCCAGGGGGAATGATTTATATGGCTACACCTTC. This chain uses TRBV24-1 with TRBJ1-2, with 7 bases lining up with TRBD1. The CDR3 runs to 16 residues. The ends lost 4 bases at V and 5 bases at J; junction bases unmatched: 12. In germline, CDR1 is KGHDR, CDR2 SFDVKD.

The gene calls are TRBV2 and TRBJ1-3; 10 bases match TRBD1. J was trimmed by 8 bases and V by 4 bases; bases with no gene match: 8. This CDR3 has 15 residues. Germline V gene data show CDR1 as SNHLY and CDR2 as FYNNEI. This chain's CDR3 is CASSAWGQGTYTIYF. The CDR3 nucleotides are TGTGCCAGCAGTGCATGGGGACAGGGGACGTACACCATATATTTT.

This chain links TRBV28 with TRBJ2-7; D perhaps matches TRBD1 (6 bases). Looked up from germline, CDR1 is MDHEN and CDR2 is SYDVKM. This CDR3 contains 15 residues. V was pared by 7 bases and J by 4 bases, with 20 bases between. CDR3 protein: CASNSRGRGVYEQYF. CDR3 bases: TGTGCCAGCAACTCCCGCGGCAGGGGAGTTTACGAGCAGTACTTC.

The CDR3 nucleotides are TGTGCCAGCAGACCTAGCGGGGGAGTGAACATTCAGTACTTC. This gives the protein CASRPSGGVNIQYF. The V and J genes are TRBV6-2 or TRBV6-3 and TRBJ2-4; TRBD2 aligns across 10 bases. CDR1 MNHEY and CDR2 SVGEGT come from the germline V gene. The length of the CDR3 is 14 residues. Germline trimming cut 6 bases from V and 7 bases from J; bases unmatched to any gene: 6.

The chain employs TRBV5-6 and TRBJ1-5; 12 bases line up with TRBD1. This CDR3 has 15 residues. The V gene's germline CDR1 is SGHDT and CDR2 YYEEEE. Germline trimming cut 4 bases from V and 6 bases from J; bases unmatched to any gene: 5. CDR3 region: CASSTGQGAGQPQHF. CDR3 coding DNA: TGTGCCAGCAGCACGGGACAGGGGGCCGGTCAGCCCCAGCATTTT.

The chain has TRBV2 and TRBJ1-4; D gene uncertain. Germline V CDR1 and CDR2: SNHLY, FYNNEI. V lost 8 bases and J 7 bases, leaving 14 bases between the germline ends. This CDR3 has 13 residues. CDR3 loop: CASFSAWAEKLFF. CDR3 coding DNA: TGTGCCAGCTTCTCCGCTTGGGCTGAAAAACTGTTTTTT. The full variable domain, its missing parts supplied by reference TRBV2 and TRBJ1-4, is EPEVTQTPSHQVTQMGQEVILRCVPISNHLYFYWYRQILGQKVEFLVSFYNNEISEKSEIFDDQFSVERPDGSNFTLKIRSTKLEDSAMYFCASFSAWAEKLFFGSGTQLSVL.